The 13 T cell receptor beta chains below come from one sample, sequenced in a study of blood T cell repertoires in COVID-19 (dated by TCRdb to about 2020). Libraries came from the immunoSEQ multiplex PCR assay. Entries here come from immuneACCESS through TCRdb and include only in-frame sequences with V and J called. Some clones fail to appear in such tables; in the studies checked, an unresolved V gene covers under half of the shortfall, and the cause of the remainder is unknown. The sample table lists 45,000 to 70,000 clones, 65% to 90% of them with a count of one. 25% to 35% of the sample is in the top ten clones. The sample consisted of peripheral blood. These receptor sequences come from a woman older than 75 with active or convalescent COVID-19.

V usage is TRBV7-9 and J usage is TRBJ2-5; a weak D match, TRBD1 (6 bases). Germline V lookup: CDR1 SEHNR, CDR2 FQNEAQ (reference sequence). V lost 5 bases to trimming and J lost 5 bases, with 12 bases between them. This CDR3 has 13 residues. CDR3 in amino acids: CASSQGTGETQYF. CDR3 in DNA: TGTGCCAGCAGCCAGGGGACGGGGGAGACCCAGTACTTC.

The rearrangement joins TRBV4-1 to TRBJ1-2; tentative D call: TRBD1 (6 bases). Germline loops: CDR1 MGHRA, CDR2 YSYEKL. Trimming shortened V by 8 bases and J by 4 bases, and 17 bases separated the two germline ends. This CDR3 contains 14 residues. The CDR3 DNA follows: TGCGCCAGCGCTCGGAACAGACAGGTCTATGGCTACACCTTC. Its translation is CASARNRQVYGYTF.

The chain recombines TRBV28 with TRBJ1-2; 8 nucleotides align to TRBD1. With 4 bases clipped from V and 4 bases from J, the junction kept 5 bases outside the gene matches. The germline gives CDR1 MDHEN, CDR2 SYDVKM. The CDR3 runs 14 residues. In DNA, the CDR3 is TGTGCCAGCAGTTCCACAGGGGGGATCTATGGCTACACCTTC. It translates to CASSSTGGIYGYTF.

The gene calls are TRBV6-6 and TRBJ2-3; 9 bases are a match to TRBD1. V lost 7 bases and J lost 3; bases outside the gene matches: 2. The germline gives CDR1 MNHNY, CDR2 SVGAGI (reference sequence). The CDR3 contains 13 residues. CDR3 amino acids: CASTGQGTDTQYF. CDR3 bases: TGTGCCAGCACAGGACAGGGGACAGATACGCAGTATTTT.

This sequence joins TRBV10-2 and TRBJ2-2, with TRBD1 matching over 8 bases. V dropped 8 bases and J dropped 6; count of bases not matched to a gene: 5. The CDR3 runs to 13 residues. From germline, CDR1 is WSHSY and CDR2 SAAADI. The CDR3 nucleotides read TGCGCCAGCGGACAGGGAAAGGCCGGGGAGCTGTTTTTT. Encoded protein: CASGQGKAGELFF.

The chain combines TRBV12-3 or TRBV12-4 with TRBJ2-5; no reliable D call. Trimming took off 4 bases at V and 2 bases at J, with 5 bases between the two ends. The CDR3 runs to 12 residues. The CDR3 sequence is CASSSIQETQYF. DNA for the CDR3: TGTGCCAGCAGTTCTATACAAGAGACCCAGTACTTC.

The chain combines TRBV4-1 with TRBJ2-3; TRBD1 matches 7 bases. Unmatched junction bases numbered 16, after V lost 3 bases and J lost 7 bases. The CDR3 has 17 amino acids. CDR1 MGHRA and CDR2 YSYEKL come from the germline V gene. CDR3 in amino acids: CASSQIGTAASRYTQYF. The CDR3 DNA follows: TGCGCCAGCAGCCAGATAGGGACAGCCGCCAGTCGATATACGCAGTATTTT.

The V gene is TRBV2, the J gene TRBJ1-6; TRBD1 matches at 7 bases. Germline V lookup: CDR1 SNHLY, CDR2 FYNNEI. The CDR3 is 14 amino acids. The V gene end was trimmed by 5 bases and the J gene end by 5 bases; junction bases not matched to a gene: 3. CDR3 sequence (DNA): TGTGCCAGCAGTACCGGGACAGATAATTCACCCCTCCACTTT. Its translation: CASSTGTDNSPLHF.

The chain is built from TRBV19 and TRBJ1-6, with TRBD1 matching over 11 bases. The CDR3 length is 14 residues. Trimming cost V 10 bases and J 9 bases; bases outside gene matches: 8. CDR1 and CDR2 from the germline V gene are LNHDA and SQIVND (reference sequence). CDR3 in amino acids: CATTSGTGGSPLHF. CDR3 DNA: TGTGCCACCACTTCCGGGACAGGGGGTTCACCCCTCCACTTT.

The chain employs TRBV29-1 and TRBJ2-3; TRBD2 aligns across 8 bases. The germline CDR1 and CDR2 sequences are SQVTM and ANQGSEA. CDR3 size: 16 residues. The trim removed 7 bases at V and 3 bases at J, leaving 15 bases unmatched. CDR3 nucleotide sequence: TGCAGCGCCACCGTTTATTCCGCGGGGGGAACAGATACGCAGTATTTT. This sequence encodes CSATVYSAGGTDTQYF.

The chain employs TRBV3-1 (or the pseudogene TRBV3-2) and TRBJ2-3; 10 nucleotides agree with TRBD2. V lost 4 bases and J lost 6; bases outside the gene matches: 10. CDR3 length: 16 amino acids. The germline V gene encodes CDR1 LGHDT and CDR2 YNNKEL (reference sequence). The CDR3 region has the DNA TGTGCCAGCAGCCCTGGAGGAGCGGGGGGGAGGGATACGCAGTATTTT. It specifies CASSPGGAGGRDTQYF.

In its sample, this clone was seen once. The CDR3 DNA sequence: TGCGCCAGCGGGGGGGTGTACACTGAAGCTTTCTTT. Amino acid sequence: CASGGVYTEAFF. This chain uses TRBV10-2 with TRBJ1-1, with D perhaps TRBD1 (5 bases). The CDR3 contains 12 residues. The V end lost 8 bases, the J end lost 3 bases, and 10 bases lay between the germline ends. Germline CDR1 reads WSHSY; CDR2 reads SAAADI.

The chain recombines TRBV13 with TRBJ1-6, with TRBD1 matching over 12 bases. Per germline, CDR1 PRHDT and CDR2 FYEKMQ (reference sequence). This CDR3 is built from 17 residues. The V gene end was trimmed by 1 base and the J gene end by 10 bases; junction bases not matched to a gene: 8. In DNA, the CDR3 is TGTGCCAGCAGCTTAGTGGGACAGGGGGCGATCGGCTCACCCCTCCACTTT. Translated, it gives CASSLVGQGAIGSPLHF.